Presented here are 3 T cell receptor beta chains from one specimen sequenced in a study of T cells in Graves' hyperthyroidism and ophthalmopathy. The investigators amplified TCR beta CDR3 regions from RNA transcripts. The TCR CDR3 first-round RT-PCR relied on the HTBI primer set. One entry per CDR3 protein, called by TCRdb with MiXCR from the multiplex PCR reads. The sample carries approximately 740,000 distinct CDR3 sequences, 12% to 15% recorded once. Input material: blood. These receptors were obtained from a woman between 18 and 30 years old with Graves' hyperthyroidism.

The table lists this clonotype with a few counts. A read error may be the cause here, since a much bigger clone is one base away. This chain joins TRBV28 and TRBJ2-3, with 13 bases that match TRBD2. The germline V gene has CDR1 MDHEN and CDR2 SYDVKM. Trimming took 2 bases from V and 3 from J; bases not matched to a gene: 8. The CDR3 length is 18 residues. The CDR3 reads CASSLRATSGGRTDTQYF. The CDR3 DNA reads TGTGCCAGCAGTTTACGGGCGACTAGCGGGGGGAGGACAGATACGCAGTATTTT.

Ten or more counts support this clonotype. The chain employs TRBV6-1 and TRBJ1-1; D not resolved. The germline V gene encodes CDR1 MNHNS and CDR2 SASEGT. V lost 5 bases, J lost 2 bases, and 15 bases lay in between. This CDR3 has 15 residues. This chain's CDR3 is CASSPVQRANTEAFF. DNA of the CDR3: TGTGCCAGCAGTCCTGTCCAACGGGCAAACACTGAAGCTTTCTTT.

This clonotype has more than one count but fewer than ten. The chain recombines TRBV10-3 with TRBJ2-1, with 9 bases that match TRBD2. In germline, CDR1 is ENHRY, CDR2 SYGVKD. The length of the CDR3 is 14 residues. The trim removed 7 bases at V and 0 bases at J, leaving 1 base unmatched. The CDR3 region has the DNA TGTGCCATCACTAGCGGGAACTCCTACAATGAGCAGTTCTTC. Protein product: CAITSGNSYNEQFF.